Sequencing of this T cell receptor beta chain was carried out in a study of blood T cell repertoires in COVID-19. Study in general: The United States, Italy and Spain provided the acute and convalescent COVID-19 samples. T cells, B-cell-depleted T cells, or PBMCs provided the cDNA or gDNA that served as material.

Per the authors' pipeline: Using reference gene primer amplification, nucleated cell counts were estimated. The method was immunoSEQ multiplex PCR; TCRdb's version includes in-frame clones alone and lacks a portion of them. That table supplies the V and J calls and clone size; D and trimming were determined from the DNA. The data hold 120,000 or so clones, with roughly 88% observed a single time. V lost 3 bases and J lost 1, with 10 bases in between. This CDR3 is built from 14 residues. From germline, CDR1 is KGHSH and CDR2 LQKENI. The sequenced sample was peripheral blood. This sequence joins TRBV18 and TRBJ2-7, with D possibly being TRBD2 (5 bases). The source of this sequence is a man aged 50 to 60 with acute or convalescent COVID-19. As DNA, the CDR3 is TGTGCCAGCTCACCTGGAGGCTTTTCCTACGAGCAGTACTTC. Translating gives CASSPGGFSYEQYF. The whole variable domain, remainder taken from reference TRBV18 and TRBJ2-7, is NAGVMQNPRHLVRRRGQEARLRCSPMKGHSHVYWYRQLPEEGLKFMVYLQKENIIDESGMPKERFSAEFPKEGPSILRIQQVVRGDSAAYFCASSPGGFSYEQYFGPGTRLTVT.